This T cell receptor (beta chain) was found in a study of regulatory T cells in long-lasting Graves disease (dated by TCRdb to 2020 to 2022). Regarding the study in general: Antithyroid drugs had been taken for less than 3 months by newly diagnosed Graves' disease patients. Peripheral blood TCR sequencing and RNA sequencing compared persistent Graves' disease patients with newly diagnosed Graves' disease patients. The study took place in China and was registered as a clinical trial. A total of around 35 samples underwent TCR sequencing: around 13 from persistent and some 20 from newly diagnosed Graves' disease patients. Points the paper makes about the study in general: Compared with newly diagnosed patients, patients with persistent Graves' disease had lower TCR Shannon entropy and fewer highly expanded clones, which suggests clonal expansion. Preferential use of TRBV28, TRBJ1-2 and TRBJ2-5 was observed in persistent disease, whereas TRBV20-1 and TRBJ2-1 were favored in newly diagnosed disease. Peripheral blood alone was examined, since thyroid tissue, which constituted the primary lesion, could not be accessed. The authors noted that the small sample size was a limitation that may lower accuracy. Sequencing and analysis were limited to the TCR beta chain. Persistent patients shared more public clonotypes among themselves (2,741) than newly diagnosed patients did (over 900).

Libraries were prepared through multiplex PCR. The listed sequencing device is Illumina HiSeq 4000. TCR beta libraries were built with iRepertoire HTBI primers and Arm-PCR amplification of CDR3 regions. PCR products were gel purified before sequencing. Per the source publication's procedure: Gene usage analysis of CDR3 amino acid clonotypes used the approximately 62 TRBV and 14 to 15 TRBJ segments found across samples. Filtered high-quality paired reads were merged into contigs using COPE and FqMerger. Contigs were aligned with BLAST to IMGT TRBV, TRBD and TRBJ reference genes, and CDR3 was defined per IMGT. Clonotypes above 0.1% frequency were classified as highly expanded clones. Shannon entropy was used to measure repertoire diversity, and the Gini coefficient was used to measure V-J evenness. A clonotype found in more than one individual was treated as public. TCRdb trimmed public reads at Q25 via fastp, called clones via MiXCR and kept in-frame beta chains. Rows merge per CDR3 protein into single entries with the most common DNA and genes. The V and J calls reflect TCRdb's pipeline rather than the authors' work. Present in this sample are about 300,000 distinct CDR3 sequences, about 20% of which were seen just once. The ten largest account for less than 40% of the sample.

This clonotype was detected a few times. Its antigen remains unidentified. One base away there is no much larger clone; base qualities are not given. V loses 6 bases, J loses 8 bases, and the germline ends lie 22 bases apart. CDR3 length: 15 amino acids, cysteine to phenylalanine. The kept DNA is CDR3 alone, 45 bases in frame from the first base. The time point label, read with the paper, signifies: newly diagnosed GD, antithyroid drugs for less than 3 months. RNA was extracted from PBMCs in TRIzol for both TCR sequencing and RNA sequencing. The diagnosis of Graves' disease was made according to American Thyroid Association guidelines. Recruitment of patients was carried out at an endocrinology department in Xi'an, China. Each patient gave 7.5 to 10 milliliters of peripheral blood, collected in an EDTA anticoagulant tube. Ficoll Paque Plus density gradient separation was used to isolate PBMCs, and no additional T cell sorting was done. RNA quality was checked with an Agilent 2100 Bioanalyzer and agarose gel, and concentration with a NanoDrop 2000.

The sequence was collected from a female donor with Graves disease. The source was peripheral blood mononuclear cells (PBMCs), collected at new diagnosis, from a patient treated with antithyroid drugs. This chain joins TRBV12-3 or TRBV12-4 to TRBJ1-2; the D segment could be TRBD1, given 5 matching bases. The CDR3 is CASSTRTFPSGGYTF. The DNA sequence is given as TGTGCCAGCAGCACCCGGACATTTCCCAGCGGGGGCTACACCTTC.